Sequencing of this T cell receptor beta chain was carried out in a study of shared clonotypes between healthy human individuals. Study-wide background: Serving as donors were a couple of women and a few men, whose ages spanned 18 to 49.

Every donor, a Caucasian adult, lived in Nashville, Tennessee. A remark on this clone: The target antigen is unknown.

Overall study findings and caveats: At large depth, rarefaction still showed sorted-subset sequencing to be incomplete. Generally, estimated richness proved larger in naive subsets than it did in memory subsets.

Trimming removed 3 bases at V and 5 bases at J, with 13 bases between. This CDR3 contains 14 residues. The V gene's germline CDR1 is SGHTA and CDR2 FQGNSA. Produced via immunoSEQ multiplex PCR; TCRdb's table is partial and in-frame only. The sample holds 850,000 to 1,100,000 clones, 70% to 80% seen once. The chain links TRBV7-2 to TRBJ2-5, with D maybe TRBD2 (6 bases). Sequenced: memory CD4+ T cells from PBMCs. Subset specified: CD45RA-negative fraction. The source is a man between 18 and 35 years old in good health. Some clones in this sample may be carry-over from other donors' samples. The CDR3 coding sequence is TGTGCCAGCAGCTTCGGCGGGGCCAGGGAGACCCAGTACTTC. It is translated as CASSFGGARETQYF.